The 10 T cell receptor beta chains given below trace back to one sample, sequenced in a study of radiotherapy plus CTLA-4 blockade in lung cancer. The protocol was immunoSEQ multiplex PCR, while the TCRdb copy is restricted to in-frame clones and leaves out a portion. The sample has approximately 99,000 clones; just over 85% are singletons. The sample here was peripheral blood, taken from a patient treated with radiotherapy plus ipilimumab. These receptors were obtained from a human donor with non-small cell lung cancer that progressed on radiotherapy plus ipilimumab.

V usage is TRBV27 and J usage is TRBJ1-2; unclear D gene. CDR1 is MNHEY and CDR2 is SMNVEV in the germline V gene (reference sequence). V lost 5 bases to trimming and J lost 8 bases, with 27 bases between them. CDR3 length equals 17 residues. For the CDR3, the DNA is TGTGCCAGCAGTGCCCGTTTTGGGCAGTATTCTGAGTCGGGCTACACCTTC. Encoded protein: CASSARFGQYSESGYTF.

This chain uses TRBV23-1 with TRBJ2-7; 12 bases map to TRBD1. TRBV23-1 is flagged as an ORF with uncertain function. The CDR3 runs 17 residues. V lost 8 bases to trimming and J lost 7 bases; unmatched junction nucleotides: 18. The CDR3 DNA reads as TGCGCCAGCCCCGGTACACGGGACAGGGGGCTTAGGACTGAGCAGTACTTC. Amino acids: CASPGTRDRGLRTEQYF.

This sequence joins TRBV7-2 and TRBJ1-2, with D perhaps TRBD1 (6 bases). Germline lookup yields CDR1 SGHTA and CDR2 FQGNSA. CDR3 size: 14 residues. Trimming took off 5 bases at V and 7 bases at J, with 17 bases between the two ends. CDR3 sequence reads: CASSIGQGSGGYTF. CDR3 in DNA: TGTGCCAGCAGCATTGGGCAGGGGTCTGGTGGCTACACCTTC.

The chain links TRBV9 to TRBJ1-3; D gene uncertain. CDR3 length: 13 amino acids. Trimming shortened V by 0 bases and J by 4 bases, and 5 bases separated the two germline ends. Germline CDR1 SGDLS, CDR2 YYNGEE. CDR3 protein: CASSVGGGNTIYF. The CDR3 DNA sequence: TGTGCCAGCAGCGTAGGTGGGGGAAACACCATATATTTT.

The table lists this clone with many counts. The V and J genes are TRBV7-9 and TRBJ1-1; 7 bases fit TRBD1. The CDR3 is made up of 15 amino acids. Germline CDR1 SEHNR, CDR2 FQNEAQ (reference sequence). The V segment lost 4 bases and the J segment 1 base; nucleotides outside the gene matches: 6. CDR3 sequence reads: CASSSRQGSNTEAFF. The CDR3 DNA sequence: TGTGCCAGCAGCTCACGACAGGGTTCGAACACTGAAGCTTTCTTT.

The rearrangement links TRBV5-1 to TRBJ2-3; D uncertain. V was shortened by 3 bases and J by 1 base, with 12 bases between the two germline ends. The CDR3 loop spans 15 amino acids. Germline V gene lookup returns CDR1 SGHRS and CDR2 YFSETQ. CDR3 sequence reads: CASSSTRWGTDTQYF. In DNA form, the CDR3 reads TGCGCCAGCAGCTCTACACGGTGGGGCACAGATACGCAGTATTTT.

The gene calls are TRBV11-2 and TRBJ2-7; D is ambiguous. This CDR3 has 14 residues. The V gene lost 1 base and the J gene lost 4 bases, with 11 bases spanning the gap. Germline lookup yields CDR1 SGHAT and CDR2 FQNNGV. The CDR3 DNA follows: TGTGCCAGCAGCTTAGGGGTCGGTGGATACGAGCAGTACTTC. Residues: CASSLGVGGYEQYF. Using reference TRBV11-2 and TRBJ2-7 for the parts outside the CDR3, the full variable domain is EAGVAQSPRYKIIEKRQSVAFWCNPISGHATLYWYQQILGQGPKLLIQFQNNGVVDDSQLPKDRFSAERLKGVDSTLKIQPAKLEDSAVYLCASSLGVGGYEQYFGPGTRLTVT.

In DNA form, the CDR3 reads TGCGCCAGCAGCTTGGTGGGAGCGCCTAATGAAAAACTGTTTTTT. This translates into CASSLVGAPNEKLFF. The rearrangement links TRBV5-1 to TRBJ1-4; D gene unclear. V shed 0 bases and J shed 3 bases, with 9 bases lying between them. In germline, CDR1 is SGHRS, CDR2 YFSETQ. The CDR3 runs 15 residues.

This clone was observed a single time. The CDR3, as DNA: TGTGCCAGCAGCTCGCGAGGGTCCCGGACAGCTGATGAGCAGTTCTTC. Translation gives CASSSRGSRTADEQFF. The chain combines TRBV11-2 with TRBJ2-1, with D possibly matching TRBD1 (6 bases). With 4 bases removed from V and 8 bases from J, the gap between germline ends came to 21 bases. Germline loops: CDR1 SGHAT, CDR2 FQNNGV. The CDR3 extends over 16 amino acids.

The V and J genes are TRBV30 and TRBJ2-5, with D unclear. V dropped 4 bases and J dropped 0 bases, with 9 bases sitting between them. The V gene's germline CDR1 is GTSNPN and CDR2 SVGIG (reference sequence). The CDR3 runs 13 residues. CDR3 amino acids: CAWTGPHQETQYF. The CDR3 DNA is TGTGCCTGGACAGGACCGCACCAAGAGACCCAGTACTTC.